One and the same sample provided the 6 T cell receptor beta chains below, sequenced in a study of early T cells in non-severe SARS-CoV-2 infection. TCRdb ran MiXCR on the 5' RACE reads and lists one entry per CDR3 protein. The data show some 80,000 distinct CDR3 sequences, less than 15% seen once. This specimen consisted of whole blood, obtained at baseline. The receptors here all came from an adult who was a healthcare worker with PCR-confirmed SARS-CoV-2 infection or an uninfected control (not recorded which). The donor label of this sample is uncertain.

The sample holds many counts of this clonotype. This chain uses TRBV29-1 with TRBJ1-4; weak D call: TRBD1 (6 bases). The CDR3 consists of 12 residues. V shed 7 bases and J shed 7 bases, with 13 bases lying between them. Germline CDR1 reads SQVTM; CDR2 reads ANQGSEA. CDR3 sequence reads: CSGGGFGEKLFF. Here the CDR3 DNA reads TGCAGCGGAGGGGGATTCGGTGAAAAACTGTTTTTT.

This chain uses TRBV10-3 with TRBJ2-3; TRBD2 matches 7 bases. V trimming: 2 bases; J trimming: 5 bases; junction bases outside the gene matches: 7. The germline CDR1 and CDR2 sequences are ENHRY and SYGVKD. This CDR3 is 15 amino acids long. The CDR3 DNA reads TGTGCCATCAGTGAGGGGCCTAGCGGAAGAGATACGCAGTATTTT. This translates into CAISEGPSGRDTQYF.

This clonotype occurred many times. J is TRBJ2-6 and V is TRBV7-3; TRBD2 is a possible D gene (6 bases). This CDR3 comprises 16 residues. V dropped 3 bases and J dropped 1 base, with 10 bases sitting between them. Germline CDR1 SGHTA, CDR2 FQGTGA. CDR3 bases: TGTGCCAGCAGCTTGAGCGGGTCTTCTGGGGCCAACGTCCTGACTTTC. It translates to CASSLSGSSGANVLTF.

This clonotype ranks as medium-sized. The chain joins TRBV29-1 to TRBJ2-1; D may be TRBD1 (6 bases). Germline lookup yields CDR1 SQVTM and CDR2 ANQGSEA. The germline V and J ends were trimmed by 6 bases and 5 bases, with 14 bases remaining between them. This CDR3 has 13 residues. CDR3 region: CSVQGFWDNEQFF. The CDR3, as DNA: TGCAGCGTCCAGGGGTTCTGGGACAATGAGCAGTTCTTC.

The J gene is TRBJ2-1, the V gene TRBV12-3 or TRBV12-4; no clear D gene. The CDR3 sequence is 12 residues long. V lost 6 bases and J lost 6, with 9 bases in between. In nucleotides, the CDR3 is TGTGCCAGCAGAAGCCAGTTCAATGAGCAGTTCTTC. Translating gives CASRSQFNEQFF.

This clonotype was recorded at least ten times. The chain combines TRBV4-3 with TRBJ2-7; D is unresolved. This CDR3 comprises 14 residues. Germline loops: CDR1 LGHNA, CDR2 YSLEER. Deletions cut 1 base from V and 0 bases from J, with 7 bases between. This CDR3 is CASSQAAASYEQYF. The CDR3 region has the DNA TGCGCCAGCAGCCAAGCGGCAGCCTCCTACGAGCAGTACTTC.